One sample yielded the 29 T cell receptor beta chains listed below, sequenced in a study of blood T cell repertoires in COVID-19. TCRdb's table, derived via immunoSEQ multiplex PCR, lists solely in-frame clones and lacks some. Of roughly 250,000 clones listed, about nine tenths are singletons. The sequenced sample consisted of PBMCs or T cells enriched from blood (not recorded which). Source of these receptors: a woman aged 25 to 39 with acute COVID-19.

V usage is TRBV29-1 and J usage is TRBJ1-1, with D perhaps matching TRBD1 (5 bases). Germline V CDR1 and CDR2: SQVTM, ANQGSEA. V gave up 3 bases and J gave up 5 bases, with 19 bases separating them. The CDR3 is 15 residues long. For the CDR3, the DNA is TGCAGCGTTGACGGACCGGACACCGCGGGAACTGAAGCTTTCTTT. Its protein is CSVDGPDTAGTEAFF.

CDR3 sequence (DNA): TGTGCCAGTGGGGAGCCTGGAAACACCATATATTTT. Translated, it gives CASGEPGNTIYF. The rearrangement links TRBV12-3 or TRBV12-4 to TRBJ1-3, with D uncertain. The V and J ends lost 9 bases and 2 bases respectively, with 8 bases between them. There are 12 residues in the CDR3.

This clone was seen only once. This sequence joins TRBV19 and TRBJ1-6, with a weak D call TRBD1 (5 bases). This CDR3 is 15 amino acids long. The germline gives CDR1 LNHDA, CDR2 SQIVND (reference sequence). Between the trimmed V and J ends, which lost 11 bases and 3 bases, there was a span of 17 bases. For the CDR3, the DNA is TGTGCCTCACAAAAGGACACCATCTATAATTCACCCCTCCACTTT. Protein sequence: CASQKDTIYNSPLHF.

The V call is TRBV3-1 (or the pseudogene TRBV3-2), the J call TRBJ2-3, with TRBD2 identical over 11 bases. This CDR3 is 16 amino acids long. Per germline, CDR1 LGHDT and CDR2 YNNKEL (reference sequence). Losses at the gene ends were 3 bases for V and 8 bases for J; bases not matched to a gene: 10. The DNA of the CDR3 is TGTGCCAGCAGCCACAATAGCGGGGGGGAGCGAGTTACGCAGTATTTT. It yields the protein CASSHNSGGERVTQYF.

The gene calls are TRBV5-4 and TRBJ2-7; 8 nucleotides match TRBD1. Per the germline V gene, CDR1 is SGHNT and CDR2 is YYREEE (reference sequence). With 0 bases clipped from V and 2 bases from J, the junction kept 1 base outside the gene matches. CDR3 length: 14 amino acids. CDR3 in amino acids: CASSLGDRPYEQYF. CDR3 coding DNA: TGTGCCAGCAGCTTGGGGGACAGGCCCTACGAGCAGTACTTC.

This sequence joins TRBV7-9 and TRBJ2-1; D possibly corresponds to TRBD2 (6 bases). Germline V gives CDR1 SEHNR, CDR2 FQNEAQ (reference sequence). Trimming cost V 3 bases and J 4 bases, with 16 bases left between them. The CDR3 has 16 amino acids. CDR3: CASSFFPLGGYNEQFF. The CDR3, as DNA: TGTGCCAGCAGCTTCTTCCCTCTCGGGGGATACAATGAGCAGTTCTTC.

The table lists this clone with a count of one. CDR3 sequence: CASSGGQTNYGYTF. As DNA, the CDR3 is TGCGCCAGCAGCGGCGGACAGACTAACTATGGCTACACCTTC. V usage is TRBV5-1 and J usage is TRBJ1-2, with a possible D match to TRBD1 (6 bases). CDR1 and CDR2 (germline): SGHRS, YFSETQ. The CDR3 is made up of 14 amino acids. V was clipped by 4 bases and J by 0 bases, with 10 bases between them.

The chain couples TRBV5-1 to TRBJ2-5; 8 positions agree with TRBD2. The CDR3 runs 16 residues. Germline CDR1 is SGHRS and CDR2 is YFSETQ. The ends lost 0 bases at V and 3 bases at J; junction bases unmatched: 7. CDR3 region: CASSLAASRGEETQYF. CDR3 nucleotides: TGCGCCAGCAGCTTGGCCGCTTCGCGGGGGGAAGAGACCCAGTACTTC.

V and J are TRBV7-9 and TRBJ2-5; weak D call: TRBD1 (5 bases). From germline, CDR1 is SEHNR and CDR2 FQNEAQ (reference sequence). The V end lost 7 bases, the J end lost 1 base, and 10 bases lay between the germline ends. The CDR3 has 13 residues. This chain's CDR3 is CASNDRLQETQYF. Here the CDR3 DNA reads TGTGCCAGCAATGACAGACTCCAAGAGACCCAGTACTTC. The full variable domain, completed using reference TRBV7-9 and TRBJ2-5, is DTGVSQNPRHKITKRGQNVTFRCDPISEHNRLYWYRQTLGQGPEFLTYFQNEAQLEKSRLLSDRFSAERPKGSFSTLEIQRTEQGDSAMYLCASNDRLQETQYFGPGTRLLVL.

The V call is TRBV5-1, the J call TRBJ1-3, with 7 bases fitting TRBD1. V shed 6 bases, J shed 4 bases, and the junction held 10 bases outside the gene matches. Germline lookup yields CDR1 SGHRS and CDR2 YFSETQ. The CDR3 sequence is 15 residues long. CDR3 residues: CASNEEGAAGNTIYF. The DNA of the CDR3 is TGCGCCAGCAATGAGGAGGGGGCGGCCGGAAACACCATATATTTT.

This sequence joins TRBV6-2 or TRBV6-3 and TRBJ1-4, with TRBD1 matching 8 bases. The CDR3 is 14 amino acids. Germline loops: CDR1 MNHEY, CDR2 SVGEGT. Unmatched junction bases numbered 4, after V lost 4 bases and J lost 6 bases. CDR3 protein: CASSSQDRDEKLFF. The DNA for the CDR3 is TGTGCCAGCAGTTCCCAGGACAGGGATGAAAAACTGTTTTTT.

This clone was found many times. This chain's CDR3 is CASSEVRVSNQPQHF. CDR3 sequence (DNA): TGTGCCAGCAGTGAAGTCCGGGTTAGCAATCAGCCCCAGCATTTT. The genes are TRBV2 and TRBJ1-5; D remains unclear. Germline loops: CDR1 SNHLY, CDR2 FYNNEI. The CDR3 contains 15 residues. The V gene lost 1 base and the J gene lost 0 bases, with 7 bases spanning the gap. The complete variable domain, with remaining parts taken from reference TRBV2 and TRBJ1-5, reads EPEVTQTPSHQVTQMGQEVILRCVPISNHLYFYWYRQILGQKVEFLVSFYNNEISEKSEIFDDQFSVERPDGSNFTLKIRSTKLEDSAMYFCASSEVRVSNQPQHFGDGTRLSIL.

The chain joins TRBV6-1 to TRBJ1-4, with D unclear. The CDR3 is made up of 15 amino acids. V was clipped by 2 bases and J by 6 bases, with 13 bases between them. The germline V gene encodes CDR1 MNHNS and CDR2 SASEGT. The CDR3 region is CASSESRGADEKLFF. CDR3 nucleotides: TGTGCCAGCAGTGAAAGTCGCGGCGCTGATGAAAAACTGTTTTTT.

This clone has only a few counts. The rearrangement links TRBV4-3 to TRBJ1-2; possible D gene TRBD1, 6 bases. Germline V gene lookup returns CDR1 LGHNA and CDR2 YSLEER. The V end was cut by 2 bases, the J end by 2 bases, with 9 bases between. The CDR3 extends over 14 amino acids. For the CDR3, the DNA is TGCGCCAGCAGCCAACAGGGGCACAACTATGGCTACACCTTC. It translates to CASSQQGHNYGYTF.

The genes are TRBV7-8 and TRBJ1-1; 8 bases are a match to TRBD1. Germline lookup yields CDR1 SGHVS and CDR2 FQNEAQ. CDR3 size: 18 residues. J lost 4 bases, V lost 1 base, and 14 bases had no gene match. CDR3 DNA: TGTGCCAGCAGCTTAGAGGCGGGACAGGATAACTGGGGCACTGAAGCTTTCTTT. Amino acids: CASSLEAGQDNWGTEAFF.

CDR3 in DNA: TGTGCCTGGAGCAGGGAACCGGGACTAGCGTTACGTACGCAGTATTTT. It codes for CAWSREPGLALRTQYF. The rearrangement links TRBV30 to TRBJ2-3; 10 nucleotides agree with TRBD2. CDR3 length: 16 amino acids. Germline V gene data show CDR1 as GTSNPN and CDR2 as SVGIG (reference sequence). V trimming: 3 bases; J trimming: 8 bases; junction bases outside the gene matches: 14. The whole variable domain, remainder taken from reference TRBV30 and TRBJ2-3, is SQTIHQWPATLVQPVGSPLSLECTVEGTSNPNLYWYRQAAGRGLQLLFYSVGIGQISSEVPQNLSASRPQDRQFILSSKKLLLSDSGFYLCAWSREPGLALRTQYFGPGTRLTVL.

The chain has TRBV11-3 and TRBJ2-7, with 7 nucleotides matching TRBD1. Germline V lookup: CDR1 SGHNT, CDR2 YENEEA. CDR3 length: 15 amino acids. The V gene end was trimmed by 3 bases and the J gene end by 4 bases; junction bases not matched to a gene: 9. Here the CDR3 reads CASSLGTVALYEQYF. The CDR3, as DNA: TGTGCCAGCAGCTTGGGGACAGTTGCCCTTTACGAGCAGTACTTC.

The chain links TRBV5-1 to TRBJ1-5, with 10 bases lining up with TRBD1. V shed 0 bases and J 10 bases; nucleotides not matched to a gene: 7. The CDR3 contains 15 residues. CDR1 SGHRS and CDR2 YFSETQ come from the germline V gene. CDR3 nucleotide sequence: TGCGCCAGCAGCTTGGATGACAGGGGGCAAAGCCCCCAGCATTTT. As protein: CASSLDDRGQSPQHF.

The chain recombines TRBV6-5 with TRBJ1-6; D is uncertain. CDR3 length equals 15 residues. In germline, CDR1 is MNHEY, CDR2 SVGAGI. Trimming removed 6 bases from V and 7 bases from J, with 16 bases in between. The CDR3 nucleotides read TGTGCCAGCAGCGGGAGGCCGTCGGGAAATTCACCCCTCCACTTT. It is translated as CASSGRPSGNSPLHF.

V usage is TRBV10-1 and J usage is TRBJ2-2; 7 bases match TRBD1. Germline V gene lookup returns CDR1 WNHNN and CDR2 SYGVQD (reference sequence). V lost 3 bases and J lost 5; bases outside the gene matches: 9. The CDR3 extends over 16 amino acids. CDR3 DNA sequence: TGCGCCAGCAGTGATAAGACAGGGATGGATACCGGGGAGCTGTTTTTT. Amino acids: CASSDKTGMDTGELFF.

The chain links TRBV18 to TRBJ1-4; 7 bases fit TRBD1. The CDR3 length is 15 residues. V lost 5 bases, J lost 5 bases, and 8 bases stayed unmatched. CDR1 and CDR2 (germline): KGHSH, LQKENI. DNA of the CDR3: TGTGCCAGCTCAGTGGGAACAGGGGACAATGAAAAACTGTTTTTT. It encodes CASSVGTGDNEKLFF.

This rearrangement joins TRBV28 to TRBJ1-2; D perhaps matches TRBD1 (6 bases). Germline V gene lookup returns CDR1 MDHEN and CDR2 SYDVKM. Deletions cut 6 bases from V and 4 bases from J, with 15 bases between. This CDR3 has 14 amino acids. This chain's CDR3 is CASRPSGDVYGYTF. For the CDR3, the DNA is TGTGCCAGCAGACCTTCAGGGGATGTCTATGGCTACACCTTC.

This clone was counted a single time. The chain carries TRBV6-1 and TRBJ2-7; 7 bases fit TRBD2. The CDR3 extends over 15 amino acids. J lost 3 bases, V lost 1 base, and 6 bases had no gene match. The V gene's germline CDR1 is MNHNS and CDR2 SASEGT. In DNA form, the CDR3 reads TGTGCCAGCAGTGAAGGGGCGGGGACTATCTACGAGCAGTACTTC. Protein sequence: CASSEGAGTIYEQYF.

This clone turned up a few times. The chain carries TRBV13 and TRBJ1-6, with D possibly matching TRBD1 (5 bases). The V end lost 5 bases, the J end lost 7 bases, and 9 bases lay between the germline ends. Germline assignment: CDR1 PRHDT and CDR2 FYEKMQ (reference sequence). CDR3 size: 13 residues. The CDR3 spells CASSARVNSPLHF. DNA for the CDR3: TGTGCCAGCAGCGCCAGGGTGAATTCACCCCTCCACTTT.

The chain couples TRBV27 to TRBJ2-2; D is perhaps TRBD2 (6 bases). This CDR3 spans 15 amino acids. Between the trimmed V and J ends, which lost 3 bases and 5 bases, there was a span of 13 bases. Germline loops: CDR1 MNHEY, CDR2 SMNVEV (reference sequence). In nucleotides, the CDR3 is TGTGCCAGCAGTTTCGAGGAGGGATTGACCGGGGAGCTGTTTTTT. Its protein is CASSFEEGLTGELFF.

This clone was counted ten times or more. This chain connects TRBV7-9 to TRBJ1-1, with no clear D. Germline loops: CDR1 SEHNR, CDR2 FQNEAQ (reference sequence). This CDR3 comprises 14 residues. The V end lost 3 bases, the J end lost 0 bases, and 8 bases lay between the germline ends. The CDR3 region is CASSFEGLNTEAFF. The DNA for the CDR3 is TGTGCCAGCAGCTTCGAGGGCCTGAACACTGAAGCTTTCTTT.

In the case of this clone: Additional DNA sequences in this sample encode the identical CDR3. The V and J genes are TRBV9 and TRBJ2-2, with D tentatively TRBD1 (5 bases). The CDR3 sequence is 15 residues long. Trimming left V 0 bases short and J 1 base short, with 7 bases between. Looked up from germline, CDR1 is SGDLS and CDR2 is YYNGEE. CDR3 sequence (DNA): TGTGCCAGCAGCGTAGGGCAGGGGAACACCGGGGAGCTGTTTTTT. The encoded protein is CASSVGQGNTGELFF.

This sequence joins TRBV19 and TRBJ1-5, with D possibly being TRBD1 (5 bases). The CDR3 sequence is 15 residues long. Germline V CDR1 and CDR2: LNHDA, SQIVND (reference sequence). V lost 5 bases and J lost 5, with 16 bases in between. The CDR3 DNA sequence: TGTGCCAGTAGTCCTAGACAGAATTCATATCAGCCCCAGCATTTT. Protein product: CASSPRQNSYQPQHF.

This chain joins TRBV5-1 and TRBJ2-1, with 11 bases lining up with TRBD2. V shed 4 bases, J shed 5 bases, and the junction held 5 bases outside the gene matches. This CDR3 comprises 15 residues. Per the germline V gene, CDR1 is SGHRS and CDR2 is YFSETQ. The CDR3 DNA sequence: TGCGCCAGCAGCCCTAGCGGGGGGCTTGACAATGAGCAGTTCTTC. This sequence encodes CASSPSGGLDNEQFF.